This T cell receptor beta chain was recovered during a study of molecular identifiers for immune sequencing clone quantification. Findings of the study overall: Clones above 20 RNA copies contained over 99% of effector molecules but under 1% of naive ones. For highly expanded clones, sizes could be underestimated when identical TCR molecules share a barcode.

Previously described methods and listed TCR primers produced bulk TCR libraries. MiXCR, applied by TCRdb to the PCR reads, yields one record per CDR3 protein. There are under 600,000 distinct CDR3 sequences in the sample; about 20% occur only once, and around 0.86% lies in the top ten. Sorted naive CD8 T cells were those defined as CD8+CD4-CCR7+CD45RA+. CDR3 length: 13 amino acids. Germline CDR1 is SQVTM and CDR2 is ANQGSEA. V was clipped by 1 base and J by 1 base, with 8 bases between them. This clonotype has at least ten counts. Its antigen is as yet unknown. The TCR was taken from a human donor in good health. Some libraries in this study had Jurkat cell RNA spiked in. The source material was naive CD8+ T cells from blood, with Jurkat cell RNA spiked in. The subset denotes: FACS-sorted CD8+CD4-CCR7+CD45RA+ naive T cells. The chain recombines TRBV29-1 with TRBJ2-7, with D unresolved. Here the CDR3 DNA reads TGCAGCGTTGAAGGGTCTAGATCCTACGAGCAGTACTTC. Its translation: CSVEGSRSYEQYF.